The clone carrying this T cell receptor beta chain was recorded many times. These data are taken from a study of blood T cell repertoires in COVID-19. About the research overall: Material from acute and convalescent COVID-19 was sourced from the United States, Italy and Spain. From T cells, B-cell-depleted T cells, or PBMCs came the material, which was cDNA or gDNA.

Authors' analysis steps: Nucleated cell counts were estimated from reference gene primer amplification. Sequencing was performed with immunoSEQ multiplex PCR; in TCRdb, only in-frame clones are kept and a portion is missing. V and J calls and clone size are given by that table; D and trimming were obtained from the DNA. The data contain about 300,000 clones, roughly 90% of them seen just once; the ten biggest clones take up nearly 6.5%. Per germline, CDR1 SGHNT and CDR2 YYREEE (reference sequence). V lost 3 bases and J lost 1, with 10 bases in between. This CDR3 has 14 residues. The chain uses TRBV5-4 and TRBJ1-1; no firm D call. Material: peripheral blood. The sequence was obtained from a man aged 18 to 35 who had recovered from COVID-19. CDR3: CASSSLSKNTEAFF. CDR3 sequence (DNA): TGTGCCAGCAGCTCGCTAAGTAAGAACACTGAAGCTTTCTTT. Drawing the rest from reference TRBV5-4 and TRBJ1-1, the complete variable domain is ETGVTQSPTHLIKTRGQQVTLRCSSQSGHNTVSWYQQALGQGPQFIFQYYREEENGRGNFPPRFSGLQFPNYSSELNVNALELDDSALYLCASSSLSKNTEAFFGQGTRLTVV.